The clone carrying this TCR beta chain was recorded many times. This sample was included in a study of T cells in Graves' hyperthyroidism and ophthalmopathy. Germline assignment: CDR1 DFQATT and CDR2 SNEGSKA (reference sequence). The CDR3 extends over 13 amino acids. V was clipped by 8 bases and J by 8 bases, with 21 bases between them. Amplification targeted TCR beta CDR3 regions from RNA transcripts. The study used the HTBI primer set for a first-round RT-PCR of the TCR CDR3. TCRdb reprocessed the multiplex PCR reads with MiXCR, giving one entry per CDR3 protein. The sample carries approximately 870,000 distinct CDR3 sequences, more than 30% recorded once.

Sequenced sample: blood. The receptor was isolated from a man aged 18 to 29 with Graves' hyperthyroidism. This chain joins TRBV20-1 and TRBJ1-2; D gene ambiguous. In nucleotides, the CDR3 is TGCAGTCCAACGACTCCAACCTGGTACGGCTACACCTTC. Its protein product is CSPTTPTWYGYTF.